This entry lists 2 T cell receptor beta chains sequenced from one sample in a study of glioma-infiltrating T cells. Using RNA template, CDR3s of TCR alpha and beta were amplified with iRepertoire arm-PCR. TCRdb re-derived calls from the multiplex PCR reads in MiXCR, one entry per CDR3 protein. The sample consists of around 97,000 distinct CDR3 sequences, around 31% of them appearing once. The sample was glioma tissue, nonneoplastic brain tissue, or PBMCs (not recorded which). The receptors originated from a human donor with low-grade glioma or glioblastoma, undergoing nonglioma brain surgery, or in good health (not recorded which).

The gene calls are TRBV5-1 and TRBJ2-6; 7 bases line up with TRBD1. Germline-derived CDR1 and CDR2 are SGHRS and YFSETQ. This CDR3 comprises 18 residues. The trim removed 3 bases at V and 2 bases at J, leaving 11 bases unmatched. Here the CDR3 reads CASSSTGSISTGANVLTF. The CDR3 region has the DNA TGCGCCAGCAGCTCGACAGGGTCAATTAGCACTGGGGCCAACGTCCTGACTTTC.

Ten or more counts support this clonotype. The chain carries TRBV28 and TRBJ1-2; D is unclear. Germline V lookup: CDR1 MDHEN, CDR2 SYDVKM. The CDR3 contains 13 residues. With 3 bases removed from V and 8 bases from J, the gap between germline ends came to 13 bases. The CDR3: CASSFPSLGGYTF. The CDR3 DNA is TGTGCCAGCAGTTTTCCCAGCCTTGGGGGCTACACCTTC.